The 5 T cell receptor beta chains given below trace back to one sample, sequenced in a study of blood T cells in healthy people across ages. Primed by a sample-barcoded 5' primer and a J-beta primer mix, a second PCR proceeded for roughly 6 to 12 cycles. In TCRdb, the 5' RACE reads were re-called with MiXCR into one record per CDR3 protein. This sample has some 370,000 distinct CDR3 sequences; approximately 47% occur once, and the top ten carry under 65%. The sample was blood. These receptors were obtained from a man in his fifties or sixties in good health.

The V call is TRBV2, the J call TRBJ2-3; D is possibly TRBD1 or TRBD2 (5 bases each). This CDR3 is built from 14 residues. CDR1 is SNHLY and CDR2 is FYNNEI in the germline V gene. Trimming left V 8 bases short and J 0 bases short, with 12 bases between. Here the CDR3 DNA reads TGTGCCAGCTCTGGGGGAGCTAGCACAGATACGCAGTATTTT. Translated: CASSGGASTDTQYF.

The J gene is TRBJ2-1, the V gene TRBV30; the D call may be TRBD1 or TRBD2 (5 bases each). The ends were cut back, 5 bases at V and 8 bases at J, with 7 bases in the middle. CDR3 length: 10 amino acids. The germline CDR1 and CDR2 sequences are GTSNPN and SVGIG (reference sequence). DNA for the CDR3: TGTGCCTGGGGGGGTTATGAGCAGTTCTTC. It encodes CAWGGYEQFF.

The CDR3 protein is CSASAGYYGYTF. CDR3 in DNA: TGCAGTGCTAGTGCCGGATACTATGGCTACACCTTC. The chain links TRBV20-1 to TRBJ1-2, with unresolved D. The CDR3 has 12 residues. Per the germline V gene, CDR1 is DFQATT and CDR2 is SNEGSKA (reference sequence). Trimming shortened V by 3 bases and J by 3 bases, and 8 bases separated the two germline ends.

The chain combines TRBV6-4 with TRBJ2-3; 13 nucleotides align to TRBD2. The CDR3 extends over 15 amino acids. Germline lookup yields CDR1 MRHNA and CDR2 SNTAGT. Unmatched junction bases numbered 3, after V lost 6 bases and J lost 3 bases. This CDR3 reads CASSGTSGATDTQYF. CDR3 nucleotide sequence: TGTGCCAGCAGCGGGACTAGCGGGGCAACAGATACGCAGTATTTT.

The chain links TRBV27 to TRBJ2-5; tentatively, D is TRBD1 (5 bases). Germline CDR1 MNHEY, CDR2 SMNVEV (reference sequence). The CDR3 loop spans 13 amino acids. With 6 bases removed from V and 5 bases from J, the gap between germline ends came to 13 bases. The CDR3 protein is CASSPGSWETQYF. The CDR3 DNA sequence: TGTGCCAGCAGCCCAGGGTCTTGGGAGACCCAGTACTTC.